These 30 T cell receptor beta chains came from one sample sequenced in a study of T cell repertoires in cytomegalovirus infection. Using its own MiXCR run on the reads, TCRdb lists one record per CDR3 protein. The repertoire has 400,000 or so distinct CDR3 sequences, 18% of them found once; the top ten carry approximately 10%. Sequencing was carried out using PBMCs. Source of these receptors: a human donor in good health (CMV status not recorded). Some clones in this sample may be carry-over from other donors' samples.

The chain couples TRBV12-3 or TRBV12-4 to TRBJ1-1; D gene unclear. This CDR3 spans 14 amino acids. Trimming removed 6 bases at V and 1 base at J, with 12 bases between. CDR3 sequence (DNA): TGTGCCAGCAGGGCCCCGGTGGGGAACACTGAAGCTTTCTTT. Amino acids: CASRAPVGNTEAFF.

This clonotype was seen many times. The chain carries TRBV7-6 and TRBJ1-5; unclear D gene. Germline V gene lookup returns CDR1 SGHVS and CDR2 FNYEAQ. V lost 1 base and J 7 bases, leaving 14 bases between the germline ends. The CDR3 covers 15 residues. CDR3 sequence reads: CASSLGVLGSQPQHF. The CDR3, as DNA: TGTGCCAGCAGCTTAGGCGTCTTAGGGAGCCAGCCCCAGCATTTT.

The chain couples TRBV20-1 to TRBJ1-5; 8 nucleotides agree with TRBD1. Germline values: CDR1 DFQATT, CDR2 SNEGSKA (reference sequence). The CDR3 has 12 residues. Germline trimming cut 5 bases from V and 6 bases from J; bases unmatched to any gene: 3. This CDR3 is CSAYRGVQPQHF. In DNA form, the CDR3 reads TGCAGTGCTTACAGGGGGGTTCAGCCCCAGCATTTT.

The chain links TRBV6-2 or TRBV6-3 to TRBJ1-2; D gene uncertain. This CDR3 spans 14 amino acids. Germline V gene data show CDR1 as MNHEY and CDR2 as SVGEGT. Trimming took 5 bases from V and 6 from J, leaving 16 bases between them. The DNA for the CDR3 is TGTGCCAGCAGTGCGTCCGTCGTAGTCGATGGCTACACCTTC. Residues: CASSASVVVDGYTF.

This chain uses TRBV18 with TRBJ1-4, with 10 bases fitting TRBD1. The V and J ends lost 3 bases and 7 bases, in that order; junction bases with no gene match: 5. CDR1 and CDR2 (germline): KGHSH, LQKENI. The CDR3 covers 15 residues. CDR3 nucleotide sequence: TGTGCCAGCTCACCCGACAGGGGGCGAGTTGAAAAACTGTTTTTT. It is translated as CASSPDRGRVEKLFF.

V gene TRBV20-1 combines with J gene TRBJ2-5; D assignment may be TRBD1 or TRBD2 (5 bases each). CDR1 and CDR2 from the germline V gene are DFQATT and SNEGSKA (reference sequence). The CDR3 spans 13 residues. Trimming pared 5 bases from V and 5 bases from J, leaving 15 bases between. The CDR3 DNA reads TGCAGTGCTCCCCTTTCGGGGCACGAGACCCAGTACTTC. Its protein is CSAPLSGHETQYF.

This clonotype has ten or more counts. The J gene is TRBJ2-1, the V gene TRBV7-2; D call uncertain. V was clipped by 2 bases and J by 6 bases, with 11 bases between them. Germline CDR1 reads SGHTA; CDR2 reads FQGNSA. CDR3 length: 14 residues. Here the CDR3 DNA reads TGTGCCAGCAGCTTATTAGTGGCGGCCAATGAGCAGTTCTTC. Protein sequence: CASSLLVAANEQFF.

This clonotype was detected many times. V usage is TRBV7-6 and J usage is TRBJ2-5; TRBD2 matches 8 bases. The V segment lost 5 bases and the J segment 2 bases; nucleotides outside the gene matches: 7. The CDR3 contains 15 residues. Germline V lookup: CDR1 SGHVS, CDR2 FNYEAQ. CDR3 in DNA: TGTGCCAGCAGCCCGCGGGAGGCCGGGCAAGAGACCCAGTACTTC. As protein: CASSPREAGQETQYF.

J is TRBJ2-7 and V is TRBV6-5, with D tentatively TRBD1 or TRBD2 (5 bases each). Per germline, CDR1 MNHEY and CDR2 SVGAGI. CDR3 size: 14 residues. Trimming removed 2 bases at V and 2 bases at J, with 10 bases between. CDR3 protein: CASSYGQGAYEQYF. Written as DNA, the CDR3 is TGTGCCAGCAGTTACGGCCAGGGAGCCTACGAGCAGTACTTC.

This clonotype has just a few counts. The chain carries TRBV6-2 or TRBV6-3 and TRBJ1-1, with D perhaps matching TRBD1 (5 bases). The V end lost 10 bases, the J end lost 1 base, and 13 bases lay between the germline ends. The CDR3 is made up of 13 amino acids. Germline values: CDR1 MNHEY, CDR2 SVGEGT. The CDR3 reads CATSSDRNTEAFF. CDR3 nucleotides: TGTGCCACCAGCAGTGACAGGAACACTGAAGCTTTCTTT.

This clonotype was seen a few times. The V and J genes are TRBV12-3 or TRBV12-4 and TRBJ1-2, with D uncertain. Trimming removed 3 bases at V and 2 bases at J, with 7 bases between. The CDR3 has 13 residues. The CDR3 DNA reads as TGTGCCAGCAGTTTTGCCGCCAACTATGGCTACACCTTC. Encoded protein: CASSFAANYGYTF.

This clonotype was counted at least ten times. The chain uses TRBV7-2 and TRBJ2-7; no clear D. Germline CDR1 reads SGHTA; CDR2 reads FQGNSA. The germline V and J ends were trimmed by 1 base and 0 bases, with 13 bases remaining between them. The CDR3 extends over 16 amino acids. The CDR3 region has the DNA TGTGCCAGCAGCTTAGAGTTCCAGTGGAGCTCCTACGAGCAGTACTTC. This translates into CASSLEFQWSSYEQYF.

This clonotype was observed many times. The chain employs TRBV7-6 and TRBJ2-7, with D possibly matching TRBD2 (6 bases). Germline V gene data show CDR1 as SGHVS and CDR2 as FNYEAQ. This CDR3 comprises 15 residues. The V and J ends lost 5 bases and 4 bases respectively, with 18 bases between them. The CDR3 loop reads CASSRLPGVEYEQYF. In DNA form, the CDR3 reads TGTGCCAGCAGCCGTCTACCGGGAGTAGAGTACGAGCAGTACTTC.

In its sample, this clonotype was seen a few times. This sequence joins TRBV19 and TRBJ1-2, with TRBD1 matching over 7 bases. The length of the CDR3 is 15 residues. The germline V gene encodes CDR1 LNHDA and CDR2 SQIVND (reference sequence). V gave up 1 base and J gave up 2 bases; unmatched junction bases: 4. The CDR3 DNA is TGTGCCAGTAGTATAGCCGCGACAGGGAACTATGGCTACACCTTC. This codes for CASSIAATGNYGYTF.

As DNA, the CDR3 is TGTGCCAGCTCACCGCGGGTAGGGACCCAGTACTTC. The encoded protein is CASSPRVGTQYF. The chain joins TRBV18 to TRBJ2-5; weak D call: TRBD2 (5 bases). The CDR3 runs to 12 residues. Germline lookup yields CDR1 KGHSH and CDR2 LQKENI. Trimming removed 3 bases from V and 7 bases from J, with 9 bases in between.

This clonotype showed up just a few times. J is TRBJ1-5 and V is TRBV28; unclear D gene. The CDR3 totals 14 residues. From germline, CDR1 is MDHEN and CDR2 SYDVKM. Trimming cost V 3 bases and J 6 bases, with 12 bases left between them. For the CDR3, the DNA is TGTGCCAGCAGTTTTCCGGGAAATATTCAGCCCCAGCATTTT. It specifies CASSFPGNIQPQHF.

The rearrangement uses TRBV12-3 or TRBV12-4 and TRBJ1-1, with D hard to call. The CDR3 runs to 12 residues. V was shortened by 4 bases and J by 3 bases, with 6 bases between the two germline ends. CDR3 sequence (DNA): TGTGCCAGCAGTTCCACCCACACTGAAGCTTTCTTT. This gives the protein CASSSTHTEAFF.

At least ten counts were recorded for this clonotype. The V gene is TRBV7-2, the J gene TRBJ1-2; 8 bases match TRBD1. CDR1 and CDR2 (germline): SGHTA, FQGNSA. This CDR3 spans 12 amino acids. V dropped 5 bases and J dropped 8; count of bases not matched to a gene: 4. The CDR3 loop reads CASSRGTGGYTF. DNA for the CDR3: TGTGCCAGCAGCCGAGGGACAGGCGGCTACACCTTC.

This clonotype was seen repeatedly, ten times or more. This chain connects TRBV7-2 to TRBJ1-5, with 8 positions matching TRBD1. Germline CDR1 SGHTA, CDR2 FQGNSA. Losses at the gene ends were 1 base for V and 0 bases for J; bases not matched to a gene: 2. The CDR3 extends over 16 amino acids. CDR3 in amino acids: CASSLGTGSSNQPQHF. In DNA form, the CDR3 reads TGTGCCAGCAGCTTAGGGACAGGGAGTAGCAATCAGCCCCAGCATTTT.

This clonotype was seen many times. This chain connects TRBV2 to TRBJ1-5, with 9 nucleotides matching TRBD1. The V segment lost 1 base and the J segment 9 bases; nucleotides outside the gene matches: 4. Germline CDR1 reads SNHLY; CDR2 reads FYNNEI. The CDR3 length is 14 residues. The DNA for the CDR3 is TGTGCCAGCAGTGAAGGGACAGGGGACCCGCCCCAGCATTTT. Amino acids: CASSEGTGDPPQHF.

The chain employs TRBV5-1 and TRBJ1-1, with D possibly matching TRBD1 (5 bases). CDR3 size: 14 residues. CDR1 and CDR2 (germline): SGHRS, YFSETQ. Trimming cost V 1 base and J 5 bases, with 12 bases left between them. CDR3 nucleotides: TGCGCCAGCAGCTTGAATGGGGGAAGTACTGAAGCTTTCTTT. It codes for CASSLNGGSTEAFF.

The rearrangement links TRBV5-1 to TRBJ1-2; no reliable D call. V was trimmed by 0 bases and J by 2 bases, leaving 8 bases between them. Germline CDR1 and CDR2: SGHRS and YFSETQ. CDR3 length: 14 amino acids. CDR3 coding DNA: TGCGCCAGCAGCTTGGATTCTCGGAACTATGGCTACACCTTC. It codes for CASSLDSRNYGYTF. The entire variable domain, with the rest obtained from reference TRBV5-1 and TRBJ1-2, is as follows: KAGVTQTPRYLIKTRGQQVTLSCSPISGHRSVSWYQQTPGQGLQFLFEYFSETQRNKGNFPGRFSGRQFSNSRSEMNVSTLELGDSALYLCASSLDSRNYGYTFGSGTRLTVV.

This clonotype was seen a few times. This could be a read error, since a much larger clone is one nucleotide away. The J gene is TRBJ2-1, the V gene TRBV7-2, with D maybe TRBD1 (5 bases). The CDR3 runs 13 residues. Trimming stripped 2 bases from V and 4 bases from J, with 6 bases between. Germline CDR1 is SGHTA and CDR2 is FQGNSA. The CDR3 DNA reads TGTGCCAGCAGCTTAAACAGGTACAATGAGCAGTTCTTC. This translates into CASSLNRYNEQFF.

This clonotype turned up a few times. This chain uses TRBV19 with TRBJ2-5, with 7 bases fitting TRBD1. The CDR3 covers 14 residues. With 4 bases clipped from V and 5 bases from J, the junction kept 7 bases outside the gene matches. Germline V CDR1 and CDR2: LNHDA, SQIVND (reference sequence). In DNA form, the CDR3 reads TGTGCCAGTAGTACGACAGGGAAAGAGGAGACCCAGTACTTC. Translated, it gives CASSTTGKEETQYF.

This clonotype has at least ten counts. The V and J genes are TRBV7-8 and TRBJ2-2; TRBD2 aligns across 8 bases. The CDR3 covers 17 residues. Germline-derived CDR1 and CDR2 are SGHVS and FQNEAQ. The trim removed 5 bases at V and 0 bases at J, leaving 8 bases unmatched. The DNA for the CDR3 is TGTGCCAGCAGCCTAACTCCGGGACTAGCGAACACCGGGGAGCTGTTTTTT. Its protein product is CASSLTPGLANTGELFF.

The chain has TRBV3-1 and TRBJ2-7; D gene ambiguous. Germline CDR1 is LGHDT and CDR2 is YNNKEL (reference sequence). The CDR3 sequence is 11 residues long. V was clipped by 3 bases and J by 5 bases, with 5 bases between them. CDR3 nucleotides: TGTGCCAGCAGCCACAGACACGAGCAGTACTTC. It yields the protein CASSHRHEQYF.

This clonotype was seen repeatedly, ten times or more. J is TRBJ2-3 and V is TRBV4-3; D is unresolved. The germline V and J ends were trimmed by 1 base and 1 base, with 18 bases remaining between them. This CDR3 has 18 residues. The V gene's germline CDR1 is LGHNA and CDR2 YSLEER. The CDR3 reads CASSQAPFGPLGTDTQYF. CDR3 nucleotides: TGCGCCAGCAGCCAAGCCCCTTTCGGGCCCCTTGGCACAGATACGCAGTATTTT.

This clonotype appeared a few times. V usage is TRBV2 and J usage is TRBJ2-3, with no clear D. The V end was cut by 4 bases, the J end by 9 bases, with 17 bases between. Per germline, CDR1 SNHLY and CDR2 FYNNEI. This CDR3 has 14 residues. CDR3 loop: CASSGRAKKLTQYF. As DNA, the CDR3 is TGTGCCAGCAGTGGTAGGGCGAAGAAATTGACGCAGTATTTT. Looking up the rest from reference TRBV2 and TRBJ2-3 gives the full variable domain: EPEVTQTPSHQVTQMGQEVILRCVPISNHLYFYWYRQILGQKVEFLVSFYNNEISEKSEIFDDQFSVERPDGSNFTLKIRSTKLEDSAMYFCASSGRAKKLTQYFGPGTRLTVL.

Many counts were recorded for this clonotype. The chain employs TRBV6-6 and TRBJ2-7; 13 bases agree with TRBD2. The CDR3 is 21 amino acids. V gave up 0 bases and J gave up 2 bases; unmatched junction bases: 16. Germline V CDR1 and CDR2: MNHNY, SVGAGI (reference sequence). In DNA form, the CDR3 reads TGTGCCAGCAGTTACTCCTTTTTTTCCGGACTAGCGGGAGTCGCGACCTACGAGCAGTACTTC. Translated: CASSYSFFSGLAGVATYEQYF.

The V gene is TRBV19, the J gene TRBJ1-5; D is possibly TRBD1 (6 bases). The CDR3 has 17 amino acids. Trimming took 2 bases from V and 2 from J, leaving 16 bases between them. Germline V gives CDR1 LNHDA, CDR2 SQIVND (reference sequence). CDR3 sequence: CASSIPSGRGGNQPQHF. The CDR3 DNA follows: TGTGCCAGTAGTATACCCTCGGGGAGGGGGGGCAATCAGCCCCAGCATTTT.